The rows below give T cell receptor beta chains drawn from one sample of a study of regulatory T cells in long-lasting Graves disease. TCRdb analysed the multiplex PCR reads with MiXCR anew, one entry per CDR3 protein. Of about 350,000 distinct CDR3 sequences listed, 16% are singletons. The sample also formed part of further work on T cells in Graves' hyperthyroidism and ophthalmopathy.

Material: peripheral blood mononuclear cells (PBMCs), obtained at new diagnosis, from a patient treated with antithyroid drugs. These receptors were taken from a woman younger than 35 with Graves disease. Each CDR3 is given without its conserved first and last residue. Each record gives: J gene, V gene, CDR3 protein.

TRBJ2-5	TRBV7-3	ASSFGSKETQY
TRBJ2-2	TRBV10-2	ASRDRATGELF
TRBJ1-4	TRBV5-1	ASSLPTNEKLF
TRBJ1-5	TRBV20-1	SAILGDRDMNNQPQH
TRBJ1-2	TRBV6-1	ASSNTGRTYGYT
TRBJ1-2	TRBV18	ASSPQSASNYGYT
TRBJ2-2	TRBV6-1	ASSEELAGVVVAGELF
TRBJ2-2	TRBV29-1	SVEDRGIESGELF
TRBJ1-2	TRBV6-4	ASSEFPRHGYT
TRBJ2-1	TRBV27	ASSLDRALYNEQF
TRBJ2-2	TRBV20-1	SARRPGQGIRELF
TRBJ1-2	TRBV27	ASSQGYSNYGYT
TRBJ2-3	TRBV4-2	ASSQEDDWADTQY
TRBJ1-2	TRBV29-1	SVDRGPYGYT